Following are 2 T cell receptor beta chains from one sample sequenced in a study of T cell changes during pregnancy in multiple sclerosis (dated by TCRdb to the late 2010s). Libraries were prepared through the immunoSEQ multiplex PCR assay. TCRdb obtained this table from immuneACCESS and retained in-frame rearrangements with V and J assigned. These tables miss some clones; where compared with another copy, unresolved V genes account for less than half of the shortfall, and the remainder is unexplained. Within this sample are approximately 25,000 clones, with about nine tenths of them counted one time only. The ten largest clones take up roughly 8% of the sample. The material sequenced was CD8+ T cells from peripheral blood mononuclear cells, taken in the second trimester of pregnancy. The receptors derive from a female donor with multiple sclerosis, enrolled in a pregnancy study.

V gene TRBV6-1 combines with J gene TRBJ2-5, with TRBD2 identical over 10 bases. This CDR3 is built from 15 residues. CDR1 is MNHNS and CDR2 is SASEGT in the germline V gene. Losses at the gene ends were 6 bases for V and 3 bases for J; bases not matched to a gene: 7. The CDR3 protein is CASSERGGFKETQYF. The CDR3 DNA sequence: TGTGCCAGCAGCGAGCGGGGGGGATTCAAAGAGACCCAGTACTTC.

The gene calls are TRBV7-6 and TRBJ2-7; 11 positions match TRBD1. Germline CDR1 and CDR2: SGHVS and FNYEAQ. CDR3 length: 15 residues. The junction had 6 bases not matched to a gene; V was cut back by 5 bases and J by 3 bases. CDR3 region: CASSQGTGGFYEQYF. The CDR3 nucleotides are TGTGCCAGCAGCCAAGGGACAGGGGGATTCTACGAGCAGTACTTC.